This T cell receptor (beta chain) was sequenced for a study of T cell responses to AZD1222 COVID-19 vaccine. Study at large: Investigators merged groups given second doses at roughly 4 or roughly 12 weeks.

Study results and caveats: Recipients of two AZD1222 doses showed rising Spike-specific TCR breadth and depth. Only a handful of AZD1222 recipients tested seropositive at baseline. Close to half of spike-specific TCRs reportedly recognize unmutated variant regions.

A single count supports this clone. As yet, its antigen is unknown. Assay used: immunoSEQ multiplex PCR; TCRdb lists only in-frame clones, some missing. The sample holds 120,000 or so clones; around 80% are singletons and the top ten take 3.5% to 5.5%. Germline V gives CDR1 LGHNA, CDR2 YSLEER. This CDR3 contains 13 residues. Trimming removed 3 bases at V and 2 bases at J, with 7 bases between. V is TRBV4-3 and J is TRBJ1-1; D is undetermined. The starting material was peripheral blood, obtained on day 0 of AZD1222 vaccination. The source is an adult in good health. The CDR3 sequence: CASSHAVNTEAFF. CDR3 sequence (DNA): TGCGCCAGCAGCCATGCCGTCAACACTGAAGCTTTCTTT.